The rows below give T cell receptor beta chains drawn from one sample of a study of Graves' ophthalmopathy and Graves' hyperthyroidism. One entry per CDR3 protein, called by TCRdb with MiXCR from the multiplex PCR reads. The sample lists over a million distinct CDR3 sequences; about two fifths were seen once. Specimen: peripheral blood or thyroid tissue (not recorded which). These receptors originate from an adult man with Graves' hyperthyroidism. Each CDR3 is given with its conserved first and last residue. The D gene is left open where the match is weak. The size entry is marked missing in some rows and otherwise reads once, few, many or a size class.

>TRBJ1-1|TRBV5-6|few|.
TGTGCCAGCAGCTTCGTGGGGGTGAACACTGAAGCTTTCTTT
CASSFVGVNTEAFF
>TRBJ1-4|TRBV10-3|.|.
TGTGCCATCTCTGGCAGGGAATATGAAAAACTGTTTTTT
CAISGREYEKLFF
>TRBJ2-2|TRBV7-2|.|.
TGTGCCAGCAGCTTAGAAGGTTTGTTGCAGGTGACGTCCGGGGAGCTGTTTTTT
CASSLEGLLQVTSGELFF
>TRBJ1-1|TRBV12-3/TRBV12-4|.|.
TGTGCCAGCAGGAACGAGCGGGGTAGGAACACTGAAGCTTTCTTT
CASRNERGRNTEAFF
>TRBJ2-5|TRBV10-1|.|TRBD2
TGCACCAGCAGAGAACTAGCGGGACAGACCCAGTACTTC
CTSRELAGQTQYF
>TRBJ2-7|TRBV6-5|many|.
TGTGCCAGCAGTTACGGGTCGGAGAGTCCCTACGAGCAGTACTTC
CASSYGSESPYEQYF
>TRBJ2-5|TRBV9|many|.
TGTGCCAGCAGCGCGGGAATGGAGACCCAGTACTTC
CASSAGMETQYF
>TRBJ2-7|TRBV19|few|.
TGTGCCAGTAGTATAGCTGACGGGAGCTCCTACGAGCAGTACTTC
CASSIADGSSYEQYF
>TRBJ1-2|TRBV10-3|.|.
TGTGCCAGCAGTAAGGCAGCTAACTATGGCTACACCTTC
CASSKAANYGYTF
>TRBJ1-2|TRBV12-3/TRBV12-4|.|TRBD1
TGTGCCAGCAGTTACTCGACCGGGACAGGACACTATGGCTACACCTTC
CASSYSTGTGHYGYTF
>TRBJ2-5|TRBV20-1|.|TRBD1
TGCAGTGCTAGAGGCGCACAGGGGGGAGCGGGCCGAGATGAGACCCAGTACTTC
CSARGAQGGAGRDETQYF
>TRBJ1-5|TRBV20-1|many|.
TGCAGTGCTAGTTTGTACAATCAGCCCCAGCATTTT
CSASLYNQPQHF
>TRBJ1-2|TRBV7-2|.|.
TGTGCCAGCAGCCCACCGGTCTATGGCTACACCTTC
CASSPPVYGYTF
>TRBJ2-7|TRBV6-5|few|TRBD1
TGTGCCAGCAGTTACTCGACAGGGGGCTACGAGCAGTACTTC
CASSYSTGGYEQYF
>TRBJ2-2|TRBV5-5|.|.
TGTGCCAGCAGTTACTACCCCCCGGAGGACGGGGAGCTGTTTTTT
CASSYYPPEDGELFF
>TRBJ2-7|TRBV19|.|.
TGTGCCAGCACTTTTGACTCCTACGAGCAGTACTTC
CASTFDSYEQYF
>TRBJ1-4|TRBV20-1|.|TRBD1
TGCAGTGCCCCACAGGGGGAGAATGAAAAACTGTTTTTT
CSAPQGENEKLFF
>TRBJ1-4|TRBV7-2|many|.
TGTGCCAGCAGCCCATCCCCAGGGTTGGGGAAAAAACTGTTTTTT
CASSPSPGLGKKLFF
>TRBJ2-5|TRBV5-1|few|TRBD2
TGCGCCAGCAGCCTCCAGCGGGGGGGAGAGACCCAGTACTTC
CASSLQRGGETQYF
>TRBJ2-7|TRBV6-5|many|TRBD1
TGTGCCAGCAGTTACAAATCCGGACAGGGTATCTACGAGCAGTACTTC
CASSYKSGQGIYEQYF
>TRBJ2-7|TRBV25-1|many|TRBD2
TGTGCCAGCAGTGAATATATAGGGACTAGTAGCGAGCAGTACTTC
CASSEYIGTSSEQYF
>TRBJ2-7|TRBV13|few|.
TGTGCCAGCAGTTTTCAGTCGCGGGTCCACGAGCAGTACTTC
CASSFQSRVHEQYF
>TRBJ2-7|TRBV4-3|many|.
TGCGCCAGCAGCCAAGGTCGGGGTCCCTACGAGCAGTACTTC
CASSQGRGPYEQYF
>TRBJ1-5|TRBV6-5|few|.
TGTGCCAGCCGTCCGGCAGAGTATAGCAATCAGCCCCAGCATTTT
CASRPAEYSNQPQHF
>TRBJ2-7|TRBV14|many|.
TGTGCCAGCAGCCAAGATCAGTTCAGGGACGGCTACGAGCAGTACTTC
CASSQDQFRDGYEQYF
>TRBJ2-7|TRBV4-1|.|TRBD1
TGCGCCAGCAGCCAAGCCGGGACAGTTTCCTACGAGCAGTACTTC
CASSQAGTVSYEQYF
>TRBJ2-6|TRBV9|few|.
TGTGCCAGCAGCGCCTACGAGGGGGCCAACGTCCTGACTTTC
CASSAYEGANVLTF
>TRBJ1-2|TRBV4-3|.|.
TGCGCCAGCAGCCAAGAATTCGGGCAGCTCTATGGCTACACCTTC
CASSQEFGQLYGYTF
>TRBJ2-2|TRBV2|few|.
TGTGCCAGCAGCGCAACAGGGGGGGCCGGGGAGCTGTTTTTT
CASSATGGAGELFF
>TRBJ1-5|TRBV7-2|many|.
TGTGCCAGCAGCGCCAGGGCCTATAGCAATCAGCCCCAGCATTTT
CASSARAYSNQPQHF
>TRBJ2-7|TRBV27|few|.
TGTGCCAGCAGTTTATTGGGCAGTCCCGACGAGCAGTACTTC
CASSLLGSPDEQYF
>TRBJ1-2|TRBV29-1|many|TRBD1
TGCAGCGTACAACAGGGGAACTATGGCTACACCTTC
CSVQQGNYGYTF
>TRBJ2-5|TRBV7-9|many|TRBD2
TGTGCCAGCAGCTTAGGACTAGCGGTCGAAGAGACCCAGTACTTC
CASSLGLAVEETQYF
>TRBJ2-7|TRBV2|.|.
TGTGCCAGCATGTCTCTCACGGTCTCCTACGAGCAGTACTTC
CASMSLTVSYEQYF
>TRBJ1-4|TRBV7-9|few|.
TGTGCCAGCAGCCCAAAGGGTGCAACTAATGAAAAACTGTTTTTT
CASSPKGATNEKLFF
>TRBJ2-2|TRBV20-1|few|TRBD1
TGCAGTGTACGACAGGGGCGCGGCACCGGGGAGCTGTTTTTT
CSVRQGRGTGELFF
>TRBJ1-1|TRBV6-6|many|.
TGTGCCAGCCGGTATGGGGTTGACACTGAAGCTTTCTTT
CASRYGVDTEAFF
>TRBJ1-1|TRBV29-1|.|TRBD1
TGCAGCGTCGCGGACAGGGGGAACACTGAAGCTTTCTTT
CSVADRGNTEAFF
>TRBJ1-5|TRBV15|.|.
TGTGCCACCAGCAACGGAAGGGTTAGCAATCAGCCCCAGCATTTT
CATSNGRVSNQPQHF
>TRBJ1-1|TRBV10-3|.|.
TGTGCCAGCAGTTACTCCCGCAGGGTTGAAGCTTTCTTT
CASSYSRRVEAFF
>TRBJ2-6|TRBV5-1|once|TRBD1
TGCGCCAGCAGCCTAGATGGACAGGGCCTGACTTTC
CASSLDGQGLTF
>TRBJ1-4|TRBV4-3|few|.
TGCGCCAGCAGCCAAGTGGAGGGGTTTGCTGAAAAACTGTTTTTT
CASSQVEGFAEKLFF
>TRBJ1-1|TRBV5-6|many|TRBD1
TGTGCCAGCAGCCCAACTACGACAGGGGGCACTGAAGCTTTCTTT
CASSPTTTGGTEAFF
>TRBJ2-5|TRBV15|.|.
TGTGCCACCAGCCCCAGAGTGGTGACCCAGTACTTC
CATSPRVVTQYF
>TRBJ2-7|TRBV20-1|.|.
TGCAGTGCTACGACTTCAGCCGGGACATTATACGAGCAGTACTTC
CSATTSAGTLYEQYF
>TRBJ2-2|TRBV25-1|.|TRBD2
TGTGCCAGCACTGGACTAGCGGGAGTTACCGGGGAGCTGTTTTTT
CASTGLAGVTGELFF
>TRBJ1-2|TRBV19|.|.
TGTGCCACGACCAGCGGGGGTAACTATGGCTACACCTTC
CATTSGGNYGYTF
>TRBJ2-7|TRBV14|many|.
TGTGCCAGCAGCCAAGTCCGCCAGGGGATTGGCGAGCAGTACTTC
CASSQVRQGIGEQYF
>TRBJ2-5|TRBV2|.|.
TGTGCCAGCAGTTTAGGGGCCGGACAGACGGGGGAGACCCAGTACTTC
CASSLGAGQTGETQYF
>TRBJ2-2|TRBV12-3/TRBV12-4|few|TRBD1
TGTGCCAGCAGAGAGAGGGACAGGGGGCACACCGGGGAGCTGTTTTTT
CASRERDRGHTGELFF
>TRBJ2-7|TRBV18|.|TRBD2
TGTGTCAGCTCCCAATTTCAGAGCGGGAGCGGCTACGAGCAGTACTTC
CVSSQFQSGSGYEQYF
>TRBJ1-3|TRBV19|many|.
TGTGCCAGCTCAACAAGTTCGAGGGGAAACACCATATATTTT
CASSTSSRGNTIYF
>TRBJ2-2|TRBV7-8|.|.
TGCGCCAGCAGCACCCAAAAGGGCCTGGGGACCGGGGAGCTGTTTTTT
CASSTQKGLGTGELFF
>TRBJ2-5|TRBV5-1|once|TRBD1
TGCGCCAGCAGCAGGGGGCCTTTGACCCAGTACTTC
CASSRGPLTQYF
>TRBJ2-7|TRBV7-9|.|.
TGTGCCAGCAGCGTCAGTGCCCGGACGGGGGAACCCTACGAGCAGTACTTC
CASSVSARTGEPYEQYF
>TRBJ2-5|TRBV6-1|many|TRBD1
TGTGCAGCGACAGGGTTGTCGGAGACCCAGTACTTC
CAATGLSETQYF